This T cell receptor beta chain emerged from a study of T-cell reconstitution after alpha-beta-depleted transplantation in children. Study conclusions and caveats: After transplant, high TCRbeta diversity at day 60 in some patients arose from surviving recipient T cells and thymic progenitors.

Between the trimmed V and J ends, which lost 6 bases and 3 bases, there was a span of 15 bases. Looked up from germline, CDR1 is DFQATT and CDR2 is SNEGSKA (reference sequence). The CDR3 is made up of 14 amino acids. Unique molecular identifiers were incorporated into the prepared TCRbeta library. TCRdb passed the PCR reads through MiXCR, listing each CDR3 protein once. The sample has 200,000 to 250,000 distinct CDR3 sequences, around 7.7% seen once. Of note for this clonotype: Its antigen is not known.

The V call is TRBV20-1, the J call TRBJ1-3; D ambiguous. Sequences were derived from PBMCs, mostly from graft donor cells, sampled 360 days after TCRalphabeta/CD19-depleted stem cell transplant. The receptor was isolated from a male patient aged 2-10 years who had a stem cell transplant for acute myeloid leukemia, so the T cells may come from the graft donor. CDR3 loop: CSATHGPLGNTIYF. The CDR3 bases are TGCAGTGCAACCCATGGACCTCTTGGAAACACCATATATTTT.